One and the same sample provided the 9 T cell receptor beta chains below, sequenced in a study of blood T cells in healthy people across ages. PCR was performed a second time for about 6 to 12 cycles using a sample-barcoded 5' primer and a J-beta primer mix. TCRdb passed the 5' RACE reads through MiXCR, listing each CDR3 protein once. This table holds 1.2 million to 1.5 million distinct CDR3 sequences, approximately 38% found once. Material: blood. All receptors come from a woman aged 18 to 35 in good health.

CDR3 region: CASSPSSGGNTDTQYF. The CDR3, as DNA: TGCGCCAGCAGCCCGTCTAGCGGGGGGAACACAGATACGCAGTATTTT. V is TRBV4-1 and J is TRBJ2-3; 11 nucleotides align to TRBD2. The junction had 5 bases not matched to a gene; V was cut back by 4 bases and J by 2 bases. Looked up from germline, CDR1 is MGHRA and CDR2 is YSYEKL. The CDR3 extends over 16 amino acids.

In this sample, this clonotype turned up a few times. The chain uses TRBV5-1 and TRBJ2-1, with 13 bases identical to TRBD2. Germline V lookup: CDR1 SGHRS, CDR2 YFSETQ. V lost 4 bases to trimming and J lost 1 base; unmatched junction nucleotides: 8. The CDR3 spans 18 residues. CDR3 nucleotides: TGCGCCAGCAGCGGAGGACTAGCGGGAGTTTGGTCCTACAATGAGCAGTTCTTC. Its protein is CASSGGLAGVWSYNEQFF. Full variable domain (rest looked up from reference TRBV5-1 and TRBJ2-1): KAGVTQTPRYLIKTRGQQVTLSCSPISGHRSVSWYQQTPGQGLQFLFEYFSETQRNKGNFPGRFSGRQFSNSRSEMNVSTLELGDSALYLCASSGGLAGVWSYNEQFFGPGTRLTVL.

The rearrangement joins TRBV6-1 to TRBJ2-4; D call uncertain. The germline gives CDR1 MNHNS, CDR2 SASEGT. This CDR3 has 15 residues. Trimming pared 4 bases from V and 4 bases from J, leaving 14 bases between. The CDR3 reads CASSAGLGTKNIQYF. The CDR3 region has the DNA TGTGCCAGCAGTGCCGGTCTGGGAACGAAAAACATTCAGTACTTC.

The chain carries TRBV29-1 and TRBJ2-2; 10 bases fit TRBD1. There are 16 residues in the CDR3. Germline values: CDR1 SQVTM, CDR2 ANQGSEA. V shed 5 bases and J 6 bases; nucleotides not matched to a gene: 12. As DNA, the CDR3 is TGCAGCGTTTCTATGATCCGGGACAGGGGAGCCGGGGAGCTGTTTTTT. Amino acid sequence: CSVSMIRDRGAGELFF.

This clonotype was observed once. An end of the junction does not agree with germline; a read error may underlie this. CDR3 nucleotide sequence: TGTGCCAGCAGTTTAAGGGACTCCGCTCTAACCTCCGACGAGCAGTACTTC. Its translation is CASSLRDSALTSDEQYF. The chain carries TRBV12-3 or TRBV12-4 and TRBJ2-4; tentatively, D is TRBD2 (6 bases). With the DNA end fitting TRBJ2-7 better, the J assignment may be wrong. The CDR3 contains 17 residues.

This rearrangement joins TRBV7-2 to TRBJ2-1; unclear D gene. In germline, CDR1 is SGHTA, CDR2 FQGNSA. This CDR3 contains 14 residues. V was pared by 1 base and J by 6 bases, with 10 bases between. The CDR3 nucleotides are TGTGCCAGCAGCTTAGGAGTCCAAATCAATGAGCAGTTCTTC. Translating it yields CASSLGVQINEQFF.

Only one count was recorded for this clonotype. The V and J genes are TRBV4-2 and TRBJ1-1, with 9 nucleotides matching TRBD1. Trimming removed 3 bases from V and 3 bases from J; junction bases left unmatched: 5. This CDR3 has 15 residues. Per the germline V gene, CDR1 is LGHNA and CDR2 is YNFKEQ. The CDR3 region has the DNA TGTGCCAGCAGCCAGGGGACAGGGTGGCACACTGAAGCTTTCTTT. This encodes CASSQGTGWHTEAFF.

In its sample, this clonotype was seen a few times. V usage is TRBV27 and J usage is TRBJ2-7; 8 nucleotides agree with TRBD1. J lost 3 bases, V lost 6 bases, and 7 bases had no gene match. This CDR3 spans 14 amino acids. Germline-derived CDR1 and CDR2 are MNHEY and SMNVEV (reference sequence). The CDR3 DNA follows: TGTGCCAGCAGGCCGGGACAGGCGTTCTACGAGCAGTACTTC. Amino acids: CASRPGQAFYEQYF.

This clonotype was seen a few times. The chain links TRBV7-2 to TRBJ2-1; 11 nucleotides match TRBD2. The V segment lost 5 bases and the J segment 5 bases; nucleotides outside the gene matches: 2. The CDR3 sequence is 14 residues long. CDR1 and CDR2 (germline): SGHTA, FQGNSA. CDR3 DNA: TGTGCCAGCAGCCTTAGCGGGGGGGACAATGAGCAGTTCTTC. It translates to CASSLSGGDNEQFF.